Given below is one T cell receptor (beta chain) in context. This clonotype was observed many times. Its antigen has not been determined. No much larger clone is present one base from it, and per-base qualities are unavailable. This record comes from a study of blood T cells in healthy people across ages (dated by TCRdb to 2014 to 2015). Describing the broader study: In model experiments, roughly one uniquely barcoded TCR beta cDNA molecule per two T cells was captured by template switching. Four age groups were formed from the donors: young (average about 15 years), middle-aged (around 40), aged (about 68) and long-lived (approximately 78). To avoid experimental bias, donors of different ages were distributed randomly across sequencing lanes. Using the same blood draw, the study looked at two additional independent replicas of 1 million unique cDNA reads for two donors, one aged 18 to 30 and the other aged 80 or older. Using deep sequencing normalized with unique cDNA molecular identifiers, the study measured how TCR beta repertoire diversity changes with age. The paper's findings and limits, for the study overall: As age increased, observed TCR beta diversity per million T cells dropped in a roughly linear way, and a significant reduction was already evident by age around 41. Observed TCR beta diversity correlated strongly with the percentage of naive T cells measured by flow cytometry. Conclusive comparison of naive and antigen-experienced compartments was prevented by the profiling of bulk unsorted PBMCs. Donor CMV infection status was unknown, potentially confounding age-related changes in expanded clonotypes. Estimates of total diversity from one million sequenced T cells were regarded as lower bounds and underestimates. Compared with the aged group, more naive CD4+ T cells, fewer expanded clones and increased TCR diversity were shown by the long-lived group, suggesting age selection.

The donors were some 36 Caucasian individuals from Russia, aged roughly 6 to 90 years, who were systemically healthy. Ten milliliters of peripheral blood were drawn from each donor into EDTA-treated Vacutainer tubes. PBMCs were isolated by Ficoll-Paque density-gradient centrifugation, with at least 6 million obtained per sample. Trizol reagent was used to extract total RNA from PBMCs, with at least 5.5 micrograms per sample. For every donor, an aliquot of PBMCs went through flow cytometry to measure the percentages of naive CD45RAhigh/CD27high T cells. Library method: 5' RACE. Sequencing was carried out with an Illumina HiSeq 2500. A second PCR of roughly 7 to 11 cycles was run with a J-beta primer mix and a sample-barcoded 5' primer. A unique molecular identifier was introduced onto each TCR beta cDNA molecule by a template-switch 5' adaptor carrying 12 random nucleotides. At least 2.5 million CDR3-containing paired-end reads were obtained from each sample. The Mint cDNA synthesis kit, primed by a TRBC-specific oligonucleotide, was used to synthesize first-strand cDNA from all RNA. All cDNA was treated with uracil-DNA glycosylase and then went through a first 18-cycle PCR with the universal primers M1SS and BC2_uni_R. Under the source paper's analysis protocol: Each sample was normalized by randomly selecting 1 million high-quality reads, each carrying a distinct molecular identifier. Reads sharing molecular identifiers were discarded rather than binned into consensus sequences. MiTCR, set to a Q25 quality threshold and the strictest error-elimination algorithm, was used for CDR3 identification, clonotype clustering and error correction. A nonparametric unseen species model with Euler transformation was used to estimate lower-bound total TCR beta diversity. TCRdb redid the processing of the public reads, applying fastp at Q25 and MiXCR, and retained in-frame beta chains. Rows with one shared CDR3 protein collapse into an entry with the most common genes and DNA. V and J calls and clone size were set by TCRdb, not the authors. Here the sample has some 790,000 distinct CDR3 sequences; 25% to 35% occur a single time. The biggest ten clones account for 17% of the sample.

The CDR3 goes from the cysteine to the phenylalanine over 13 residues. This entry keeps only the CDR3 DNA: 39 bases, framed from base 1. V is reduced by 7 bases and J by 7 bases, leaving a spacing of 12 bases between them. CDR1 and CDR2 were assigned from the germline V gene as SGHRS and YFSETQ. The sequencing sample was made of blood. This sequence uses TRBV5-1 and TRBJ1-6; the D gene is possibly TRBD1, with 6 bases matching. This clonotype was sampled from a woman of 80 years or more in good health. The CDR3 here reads CASRTEGNSPLHF. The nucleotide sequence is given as TGCGCCAGCCGGACAGAAGGGAATTCACCCCTCCACTTT.